What follows are 5 T cell receptor beta chains derived from one specimen sequenced in a study of blood T cell repertoires in COVID-19. The table came from immunoSEQ multiplex PCR; TCRdb's copy has only in-frame clones and leaves some out. The sample has some 100,000 clones; 80% to 90% are singletons. Sequenced input: peripheral blood. The receptors derive from a human donor with acute or convalescent COVID-19. The donor label of this sample is uncertain.

The V call is TRBV18, the J call TRBJ2-5; perhaps TRBD2 as D (6 bases). The CDR3 covers 15 residues. Germline CDR1 and CDR2: KGHSH and LQKENI. V was shortened by 3 bases and J by 2 bases, with 13 bases between the two germline ends. The CDR3 spells CASSPGTYFQETQYF. In nucleotides, the CDR3 is TGTGCCAGCTCACCTGGGACTTACTTTCAAGAGACCCAGTACTTC.

V gene TRBV28 combines with J gene TRBJ1-1; D may be TRBD1 (5 bases). The CDR3 spans 12 residues. CDR1 is MDHEN, CDR2 SYDVKM, per germline. The V end was cut by 4 bases, the J end by 6 bases, with 9 bases between. The CDR3 sequence is CASSSGGSEAFF. Here the CDR3 DNA reads TGTGCCAGCAGTTCGGGGGGTTCTGAAGCTTTCTTT.

This chain links TRBV18 with TRBJ1-2, with TRBD1 identical over 7 bases. This CDR3 comprises 13 residues. Germline V gene data show CDR1 as KGHSH and CDR2 as LQKENI. J was trimmed by 5 bases and V by 5 bases; bases with no gene match: 5. Here the CDR3 reads CASSVDRVYGYTF. CDR3 nucleotide sequence: TGTGCCAGCTCAGTTGACAGGGTTTATGGCTACACCTTC.

The rearrangement joins TRBV9 to TRBJ1-1; no definite D call. V lost 2 bases and J 1 base, leaving 12 bases between the germline ends. Germline assignment: CDR1 SGDLS and CDR2 YYNGEE. The CDR3 extends over 15 amino acids. CDR3 in amino acids: CASSVGGLGNTEAFF. The CDR3 region has the DNA TGTGCCAGCAGCGTTGGAGGGCTGGGGAACACTGAAGCTTTCTTT.

The CDR3 protein is CSGQGTGLDEKLFF. The CDR3 nucleotides are TGCAGCGGCCAGGGAACAGGGTTAGATGAAAAACTGTTTTTT. The rearrangement joins TRBV29-1 to TRBJ1-4, with a tentative D call TRBD1 (6 bases). Trimming shortened V by 7 bases and J by 6 bases, and 18 bases separated the two germline ends. Germline lookup yields CDR1 SQVTM and CDR2 ANQGSEA. The CDR3 runs 14 residues.